The next 3 T cell receptor beta chains were all read from a single sample in a study of T cells after posttransplantation cyclophosphamide. The repertoire was sequenced with immunoSEQ multiplex PCR; TCRdb's copy has only in-frame clones and lacks some. Recorded here are about 36,000 clones, none singletons. The sample was PBMCs. These receptor sequences come from a girl between 10 and 17 years old in good health, CMV-negative, and a related stem cell transplant donor.

This clone was picked up many times. This chain joins TRBV19 and TRBJ1-1; tentatively, D is TRBD1 (5 bases). V was shortened by 6 bases and J by 0 bases, with 8 bases between the two germline ends. The CDR3 consists of 13 residues. CDR1 and CDR2 from the germline V gene are LNHDA and SQIVND (reference sequence). The CDR3, as DNA: TGTGCCAGTAGCCAGACAGTGAACACTGAAGCTTTCTTT. Its protein is CASSQTVNTEAFF.

This clone was observed many times. J is TRBJ1-4 and V is TRBV19; the D gene is possibly TRBD1 (5 bases). The germline V and J ends were trimmed by 6 bases and 3 bases, with 8 bases remaining between them. Germline lookup yields CDR1 LNHDA and CDR2 SQIVND (reference sequence). The CDR3 covers 13 residues. The CDR3 loop reads CASRRQSNEKLFF. In nucleotides, the CDR3 is TGTGCCAGTAGGCGACAGTCTAATGAAAAACTGTTTTTT.

This clone was counted many times. This sequence joins TRBV7-9 and TRBJ1-4, with unresolved D. This CDR3 spans 13 amino acids. V was cut by 1 base and J by 5 bases, with 5 bases left in between. Germline V gives CDR1 SEHNR, CDR2 FQNEAQ (reference sequence). DNA for the CDR3: TGTGCCAGCAGCTTAGGGCAGAATGAAAAACTGTTTTTT. It translates to CASSLGQNEKLFF. Looking up the rest from reference TRBV7-9 and TRBJ1-4 gives the full variable domain: DTGVSQNPRHKITKRGQNVTFRCDPISEHNRLYWYRQTLGQGPEFLTYFQNEAQLEKSRLLSDRFSAERPKGSFSTLEIQRTEQGDSAMYLCASSLGQNEKLFFGSGTQLSVL.